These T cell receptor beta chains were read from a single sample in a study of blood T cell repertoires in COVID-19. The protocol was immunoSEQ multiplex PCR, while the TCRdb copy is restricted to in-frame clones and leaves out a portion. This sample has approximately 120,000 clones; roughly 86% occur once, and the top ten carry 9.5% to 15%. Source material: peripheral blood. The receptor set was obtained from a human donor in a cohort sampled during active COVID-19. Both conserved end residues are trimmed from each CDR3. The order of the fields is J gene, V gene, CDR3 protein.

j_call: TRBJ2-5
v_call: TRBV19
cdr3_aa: ASSIKGGETQY

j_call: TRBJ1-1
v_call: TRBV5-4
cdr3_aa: ASSSQTGRTEAF

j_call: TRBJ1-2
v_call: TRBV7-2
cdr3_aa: ASSADRDSRYGYT

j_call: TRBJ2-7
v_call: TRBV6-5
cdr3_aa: ASSRDRAGEQY

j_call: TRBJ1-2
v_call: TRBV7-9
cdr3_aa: ASSLAVGAGTSANYGYT

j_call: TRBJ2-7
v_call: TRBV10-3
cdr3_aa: AISDSAFEQY

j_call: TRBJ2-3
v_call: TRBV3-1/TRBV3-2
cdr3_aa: ASSQDLAGGGSQY

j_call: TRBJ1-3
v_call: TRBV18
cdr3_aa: ASSPGQGNTIY

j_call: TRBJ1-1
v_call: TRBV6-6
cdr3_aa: ASSYPGGEVTEAF

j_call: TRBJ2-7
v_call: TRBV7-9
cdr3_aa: ASSLLSFYEQY

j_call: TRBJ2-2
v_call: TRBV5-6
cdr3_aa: ASSFQVGELF

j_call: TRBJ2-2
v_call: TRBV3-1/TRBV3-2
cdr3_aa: ASSQVAETGELF

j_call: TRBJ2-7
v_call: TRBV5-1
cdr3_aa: ASSLAPSGGDGEQY

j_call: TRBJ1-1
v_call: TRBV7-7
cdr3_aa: ASSRDRDTEAF

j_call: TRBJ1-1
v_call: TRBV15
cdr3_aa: ATSRDPGVTEAF

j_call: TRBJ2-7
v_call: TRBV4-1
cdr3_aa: ASSQTSGAYEQY

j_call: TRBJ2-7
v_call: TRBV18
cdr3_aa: ASSPGQGQSYEQY

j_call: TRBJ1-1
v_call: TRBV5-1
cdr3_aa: ASSFDSMNTEAF

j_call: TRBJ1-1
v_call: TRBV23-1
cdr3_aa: ASSQYQGVNTEAF

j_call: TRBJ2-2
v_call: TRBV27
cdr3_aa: ASSRSGGRRELF

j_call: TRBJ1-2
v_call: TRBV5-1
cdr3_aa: ASSSTNYGVEDYGYT

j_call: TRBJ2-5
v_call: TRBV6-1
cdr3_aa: ASSDLAGGLKTQY

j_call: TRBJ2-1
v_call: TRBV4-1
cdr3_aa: ASSLGTGSSYNEQF

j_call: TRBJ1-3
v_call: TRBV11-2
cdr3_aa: ASSLFQGGSSGNTIY

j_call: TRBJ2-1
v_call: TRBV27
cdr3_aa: ASSLRLAGGDNEQF

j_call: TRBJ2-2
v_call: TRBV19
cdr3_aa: ASSRSPPERVDTGELF

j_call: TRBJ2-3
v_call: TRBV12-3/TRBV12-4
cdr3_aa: ASSLSQGRY

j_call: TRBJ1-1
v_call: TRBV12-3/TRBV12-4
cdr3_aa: ASRPTGSTEAF

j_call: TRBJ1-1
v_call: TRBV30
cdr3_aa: AWSQRTRGIEAF

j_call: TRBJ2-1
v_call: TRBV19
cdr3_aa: ASSSWTGYNEQF

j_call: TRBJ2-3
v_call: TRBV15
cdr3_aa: ATSDLRGPTDTQY

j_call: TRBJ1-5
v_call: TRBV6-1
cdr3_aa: ASSGGTGGRSNQPQH

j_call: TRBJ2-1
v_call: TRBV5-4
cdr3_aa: ASSVSDRVTEEQF

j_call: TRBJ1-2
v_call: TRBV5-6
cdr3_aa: ASSWGQGAYGYT

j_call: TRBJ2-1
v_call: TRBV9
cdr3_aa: ASSVGRGGGGPYNEQF

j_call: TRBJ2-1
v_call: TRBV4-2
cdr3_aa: ASSTTLAGGYNEQF

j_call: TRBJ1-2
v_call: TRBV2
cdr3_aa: ASSEALRGGYT

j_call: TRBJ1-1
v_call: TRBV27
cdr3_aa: ASRPGQGARGTEAF

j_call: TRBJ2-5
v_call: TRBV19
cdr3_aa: ASSAQGRGETQY

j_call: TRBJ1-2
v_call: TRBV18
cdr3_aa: ASSRARDSPYGYT

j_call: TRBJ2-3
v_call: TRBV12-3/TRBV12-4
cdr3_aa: ASSLMGGDTQY

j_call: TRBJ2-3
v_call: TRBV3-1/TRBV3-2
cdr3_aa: ASSPGGAADTQY

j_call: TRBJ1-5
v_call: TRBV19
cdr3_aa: ASSIVGGPSQPQH

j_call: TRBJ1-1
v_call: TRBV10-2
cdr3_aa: ASSETGTRTEAF

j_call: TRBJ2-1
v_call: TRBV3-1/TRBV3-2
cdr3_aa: ASSQGGYSSSYNEQF

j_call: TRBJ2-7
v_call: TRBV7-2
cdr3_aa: ASARGTSSEQY

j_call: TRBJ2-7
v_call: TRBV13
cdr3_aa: ASSRWAGARYEQY

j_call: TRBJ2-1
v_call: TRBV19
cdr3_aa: ASSIGGRTTSEQF

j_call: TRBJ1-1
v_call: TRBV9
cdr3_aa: ASSGGQTNTEAF

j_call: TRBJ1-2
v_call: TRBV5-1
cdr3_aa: ASRRESGSGYT

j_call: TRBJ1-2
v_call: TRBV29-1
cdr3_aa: SAGRNYGYT